Presented here are 9 T cell receptor beta chains from one specimen sequenced in a study of regulatory T cells in long-lasting Graves disease (dated by TCRdb to about 2021). The library was generated by multiplex PCR. TCRdb lists the instrument as Illumina HiSeq 4000. To build TCR beta libraries, CDR3 regions were amplified by Arm-PCR using iRepertoire HTBI primers. TCRdb redid the processing of the public reads, applying fastp at Q25 and MiXCR, and retained in-frame beta chains. Entries that share a CDR3 protein sequence are merged under the most common genes and DNA. The sample table records about 470,000 distinct CDR3 sequences; 20% of these occur just once. The biggest ten clones account for 7.8% of the sample. The sample's time point, from its label and the paper: persistent/refractory GD, antithyroid drugs over 5 years with positive TRAb. For both TCR sequencing and RNA sequencing, RNA was extracted from PBMCs in TRIzol.

Sequenced material: peripheral blood mononuclear cells (PBMCs), taken when the disease was refractory, from a patient treated with antithyroid drugs. The source of these receptors is a female donor with Graves disease.

This clonotype was counted only a few times. V is TRBV12-3 or TRBV12-4 and J is TRBJ2-2; D unresolved. The CDR3 consists of 14 residues. The ends were cut back, 6 bases at V and 4 bases at J, with 12 bases in the middle. For the CDR3, the DNA is TGTGCCAGCAGCAATGACGGGCTCACCGGGGAGCTGTTTTTT. Protein sequence: CASSNDGLTGELFF.

This clonotype has at least ten counts. The chain uses TRBV28 and TRBJ2-5, with D tentatively TRBD1 or TRBD2 (5 bases each). Trimming took 3 bases from V and 2 from J, leaving 25 bases between them. Germline assignment: CDR1 MDHEN and CDR2 SYDVKM. The length of the CDR3 is 19 residues. CDR3 region: CASSFASGDRDRDQETQYF. The CDR3 DNA follows: TGTGCCAGCAGTTTTGCTTCCGGGGACCGAGACCGCGATCAAGAGACCCAGTACTTC.

To note about this clonotype: A clone one base away is much larger, so this may be a read error. The rearrangement links TRBV6-2 or TRBV6-3 to TRBJ2-7, with D possibly called TRBD1 or TRBD2 (5 bases each). The V gene lost 5 bases and the J gene lost 11 bases, with 19 bases spanning the gap. The CDR3 covers 13 residues. CDR1 is MNHEY and CDR2 is SVGEGT in the germline V gene. CDR3 coding DNA: TGTGCCAGCAGTCAGCCCGTTGAGGGGATGGAGTACTTC. Translation gives CASSQPVEGMEYF.

This clonotype was detected ten times or more. The rearrangement joins TRBV20-1 to TRBJ2-5, with TRBD2 identical over 12 bases. The CDR3 spans 17 residues. Germline loops: CDR1 DFQATT, CDR2 SNEGSKA (reference sequence). V lost 2 bases to trimming and J lost 3 bases; unmatched junction nucleotides: 10. This chain's CDR3 is CSARHQKTSGRKETQYF. In DNA, the CDR3 is TGCAGTGCTAGACATCAAAAAACTAGCGGGAGGAAAGAGACCCAGTACTTC.

The chain is built from TRBV7-2 and TRBJ2-7; 7 positions agree with TRBD2. Germline assignment: CDR1 SGHTA and CDR2 FQGNSA. CDR3 length: 13 amino acids. With V trimmed by 0 bases and J by 7 bases, 3 bases remained unmatched. The CDR3 DNA sequence: TGTGCCAGCAGCTTAGCGGGAGGGCAAGAGCAGTACTTC. It is translated as CASSLAGGQEQYF.

There are many counts of this clonotype. This chain uses TRBV28 with TRBJ2-7, with a tentative D call TRBD1 (6 bases). V was shortened by 4 bases and J by 1 base, with 11 bases between the two germline ends. This CDR3 spans 14 amino acids. Germline V gene data show CDR1 as MDHEN and CDR2 as SYDVKM. CDR3 sequence: CASSSLTGSYEQYF. The CDR3, as DNA: TGTGCCAGCAGTTCACTGACAGGATCCTACGAGCAGTACTTC.

A word on this clonotype: A single base separates this from a much larger clone, so it may be a read error. V usage is TRBV12-3 or TRBV12-4 and J usage is TRBJ2-5, with 9 nucleotides matching TRBD1. The CDR3 spans 15 residues. J gave up 5 bases and V 9 bases, and 13 bases lay outside the gene matches. The chain's CDR3 is CARGDRAAVGETQYF. The CDR3 DNA sequence: TGTGCCAGGGGGGACAGGGCCGCAGTGGGGGAGACCCAGTACTTC.

In its sample, this clonotype was seen many times. The chain has TRBV7-2 and TRBJ1-4, with 11 bases identical to TRBD1. The CDR3 is 15 amino acids. After removal of 5 bases from V and 7 bases from J, the junction contained 6 bases not matched to a gene. Germline CDR1 reads SGHTA; CDR2 reads FQGNSA. CDR3 DNA: TGTGCCAGCAGCCTTCAAGGGACAGGGGGTGAAAAACTGTTTTTT. Translation gives CASSLQGTGGEKLFF.

This clonotype has a count of ten or more. The V gene is TRBV7-6, the J gene TRBJ2-7, with D possibly matching TRBD2 (6 bases). CDR3 length: 14 amino acids. V lost 4 bases and J 4 bases, leaving 14 bases between the germline ends. Germline CDR1 SGHVS, CDR2 FNYEAQ. The CDR3 sequence is CASSSTPGGYEQYF. In DNA, the CDR3 is TGTGCCAGCAGCTCCACCCCCGGGGGATACGAGCAGTACTTC.